This TCR beta chain comes out of a study of T-cell memory formation after mild COVID-19. The wider study: For the most part, TCR clusters were specific to one donor.

Study results and caveats: CD4+ bias marked clones expanding day 15 to 37, unlike balanced contracting clones. That cross-reactive memory joined was suggested by some responding clones appearing in pre-infection memory.

With respect to this clonotype: The antigen is unknown.

TCR alpha and TCR beta cDNA libraries carrying sample barcodes and UMIs were produced by 5'RACE using constant-segment primers. TCRdb reanalysed the 5' RACE reads using MiXCR and keeps one entry per CDR3 protein. There are around 430,000 distinct CDR3 sequences in the sample; about a sixth occur only once, and roughly 21% lies in the top ten. J lost 0 bases, V lost 7 bases, and 25 bases had no gene match. The CDR3 length is 20 residues. The germline CDR1 and CDR2 sequences are SQVTM and ANQGSEA. The sequence was obtained from a man aged 18 to 29 who had mild COVID-19 (a few samples of this study predate the infection). Cell type and time point are not known. The chain carries TRBV29-1 and TRBJ2-3, with TRBD1 matching 7 bases. Source material: PBMCs or a T cell subset sorted from them (not recorded which). CDR3 sequence (DNA): TGCAGCGCCCTAGGGGGCCCCGGGACAAGAGGGATTGGGAGCACAGATACGCAGTATTTT. Translating it yields CSALGGPGTRGIGSTDTQYF.